The rows below give T cell receptor beta chains drawn from one sample of a study of OX40 agonist ivuxolimab in advanced cancers. Sequenced by immunoSEQ multiplex PCR; TCRdb stores in-frame clones only, minus some. This sample carries 95,000 to 110,000 clones, less than 95% of them seen once, and the ten largest clones take roughly 1.1%. The material was CD4+ or CD8+ T cells sorted from blood, obtained in a trial of the OX40 agonist ivuxolimab. The receptors were gathered from an adult with an advanced solid tumor such as melanoma, head and neck, liver or kidney cancer. Both conserved end residues are part of each CDR3. D genes are given only for firm matches. Size is stated for part of the rows, as once, few or many counts, or as a class when the clone is expanded.

.	TRBV2	TRBJ2-1	few	TGTGCCAGCAGTGATCAGACGAATATCTACAATGAGCAGTTCTTC	CASSDQTNIYNEQFF
.	TRBV18	TRBJ1-1	.	TGTGCCAGCTCACCACCGCTGGGATCGAACACTGAAGCTTTCTTT	CASSPPLGSNTEAFF
.	TRBV10-1	TRBJ2-1	.	TGCGCCAGCAGTGAATCAGGGTCTAATGAGCAGTTCTTC	CASSESGSNEQFF
TRBD1	TRBV23-1	TRBJ2-2	.	TGCGCCAGCAGATGGACAGGGAACACCGGGGAGCTGTTTTTT	CASRWTGNTGELFF
TRBD1	TRBV9	TRBJ1-4	.	TGTGCCAGCAGCACAAGACAGGGAGGAACTAATGAAAAACTGTTTTTT	CASSTRQGGTNEKLFF
.	TRBV7-2	TRBJ2-7	.	TGTGCCAGCAGCTTAAGGGCAGGGCCCGGCTACGAGCAGTACTTC	CASSLRAGPGYEQYF
.	TRBV10-3	TRBJ2-7	.	TGTGCCATCAGTGTCCTCAGGTCCGTGGAGAACGAGCAGTACTTC	CAISVLRSVENEQYF
.	TRBV7-2	TRBJ2-7	.	TGTGCCAGCAGCTTATCGGCTAGCAGCTACGAGCAGTACTTC	CASSLSASSYEQYF
.	TRBV7-3	TRBJ2-2	.	TGTGCCAGCAGCTTAACGCTGACCGGGGAGCTGTTTTTT	CASSLTLTGELFF
TRBD1	TRBV5-8	TRBJ2-4	.	TGTGCCAGCAGCCTGCAATTGGGACAGCCGGACATTCAGTACTTC	CASSLQLGQPDIQYF
.	TRBV7-3	TRBJ1-6	.	TGTGCCAGCAGCTCGGGGAATTCACCCCTCCACTTT	CASSSGNSPLHF
.	TRBV5-1	TRBJ2-2	.	TGCGCCAGCACCGAGAGAGGGGCAATTGGCACCGGGGAGCTGTTTTTT	CASTERGAIGTGELFF
.	TRBV29-1	TRBJ1-2	.	TGCAGCGTAACTGAGGCGGTGAACTCCTATGGCTACACCTTC	CSVTEAVNSYGYTF
.	TRBV4-3	TRBJ1-1	.	TGCGCCAGCAGCCCGACAGGCTTGAACACTGAAGCTTTCTTT	CASSPTGLNTEAFF
TRBD1	TRBV9	TRBJ1-1	.	TGTGCCAGCAGCACCATTAACACCGGGACAGCAGCTTTCTTT	CASSTINTGTAAFF
TRBD2	TRBV5-1	TRBJ2-3	.	TGCGCCAGCAGCTCGGTGGGACTAGCGGGAGCCCTAGATACGCAGTATTTT	CASSSVGLAGALDTQYF
TRBD1	TRBV28	TRBJ1-2	few	TGTGCCAGCAGCCCCGGGACAGTTTATGGCTACACCTTC	CASSPGTVYGYTF
.	TRBV19	TRBJ2-1	.	TGTGCCAGTAACAGGCAGCCATACAATGAGCAGTTCTTC	CASNRQPYNEQFF
.	TRBV10-1	TRBJ1-1	.	TGCGCCAGCAGTGAAGCCACAGGGAGGAACGCTGAAGCTTTCTTT	CASSEATGRNAEAFF
.	TRBV25-1	TRBJ1-3	.	TGTGCCAGCAGTGACTCGTCCCGGGCGGCCGCTGGAAACACCATATATTTT	CASSDSSRAAAGNTIYF
.	TRBV6-1	TRBJ2-3	.	TGTGCCAGCCTAAAGCTCCCCTCCACAGATACGCAGTATTTT	CASLKLPSTDTQYF
TRBD2	TRBV5-3	TRBJ2-5	.	TGTGCCAATGCCCCCGAGGGACTAGCGGGAGCAGAGACCCAGTACTTC	CANAPEGLAGAETQYF
.	TRBV4-2	TRBJ2-5	.	TGTGCCAGCAGCCAAGGACGTCGAGAGACCCAGTACTTC	CASSQGRRETQYF
TRBD2	TRBV30	TRBJ2-7	.	TGTGCCTGGAGTGCTCTAGCGGGGATAGTGCAGTACTTC	CAWSALAGIVQYF
.	TRBV18	TRBJ1-2	.	TGTGCCAGCTCACCAAAGGGCCAGCACTATGGCTACACCTTC	CASSPKGQHYGYTF
.	TRBV5-1	TRBJ1-4	.	TGCGCCAGCAGCCAGCGCGGGGGTTGGGCTACTAATGAAAAACTGTTTTTT	CASSQRGGWATNEKLFF
.	TRBV5-1	TRBJ2-5	.	TGCGCCAGCAGCTTGGGGACAAACCAAGAGACCCAGTACTTC	CASSLGTNQETQYF